This T cell receptor (beta chain) stems from a study of T cell changes during pregnancy in multiple sclerosis (dated by TCRdb to 2018 to 2020). Regarding the research as a whole: Changes in the T cell repertoire over the course of pregnancy were examined in this study in women with multiple sclerosis.

The library was made by the immunoSEQ multiplex PCR assay. The table comes from immuneACCESS by way of TCRdb, which keeps in-frame sequences with V and J called. Part of the clones is missing from these tables; in studies checked, under half for an unresolved V gene and the rest for unknown reasons. In all, the sample holds around 20,000 clones, and about 88% of those were seen once. 1.3% of the sample belongs to the ten largest clones. CDR1 SEHNR and CDR2 FQNEAQ are derived from the germline V gene (reference sequence). Including cysteine and phenylalanine, the CDR3 has 15 amino acids. Only CDR3 DNA is held: 45 bases, read in frame from base 1. V loses 5 bases at its end and J loses 4 bases; junction bases beyond the gene matches: 6. Concerning this clone itself: It lacks a known antigen. Per-base qualities were not stored, and no clone one base away is much larger.

Rearrangement joined TRBV7-9 to TRBJ2-3, and TRBD2 aligns with 10 junction nucleotides. The receptor's source is a female donor in good health, enrolled as a control in a pregnancy study. The sample consisted of CD4+ T cells from peripheral blood mononuclear cells, taken in the first trimester of pregnancy. The DNA sequence is as follows: TGTGCCAGCAGCCATGGACTAGCGGAGTCAGATACGCAGTATTTT. Its protein reads: CASSHGLAESDTQYF.